The following is a T cell receptor (beta chain) sequence with its context. Its antigen is not known. In TCRdb, the reads were re-called with MiXCR into one record per CDR3 protein. This sample has about 680,000 distinct CDR3 sequences, with 20% to 25% found just once. This record comes from a study of T cell repertoires in cytomegalovirus infection. Study-level information: Indicated by public TCR beta signatures were CMV infection and matching HLA type. Study-wide results and limits: What dominated the ex vivo response were HLA-C-restricted CMV-specific TCR beta clonotypes. Totalled public TCR beta family frequency picked out people who carried CMV plus the relevant HLA.

This CDR3 is 15 amino acids long. J gave up 5 bases and V 6 bases, and 5 bases lay outside the gene matches. Per germline, CDR1 MGHDK and CDR2 SYGVNS. The sequenced sample consisted of CD8+ T cells from PBMCs. This chain uses TRBV25-1 with TRBJ1-6; 9 bases fit TRBD1. This TCR derives from a human donor in good health (CMV status not recorded). Some clones in this sample may be carry-over from other donors' samples. The CDR3 DNA sequence: TGTGCCAGCAGCCCAGACAGGGGGGATAATTCACCCCTCCACTTT. Translated, it gives CASSPDRGDNSPLHF.